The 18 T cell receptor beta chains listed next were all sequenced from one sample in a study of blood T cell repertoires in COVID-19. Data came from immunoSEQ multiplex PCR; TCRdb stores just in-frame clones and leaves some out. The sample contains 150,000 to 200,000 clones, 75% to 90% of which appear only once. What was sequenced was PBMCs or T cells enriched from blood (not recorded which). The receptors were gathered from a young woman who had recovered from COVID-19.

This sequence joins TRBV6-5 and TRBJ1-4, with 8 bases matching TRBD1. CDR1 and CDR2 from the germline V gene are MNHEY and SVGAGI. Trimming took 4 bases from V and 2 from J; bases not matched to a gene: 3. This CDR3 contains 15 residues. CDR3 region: CASSSGGRTNEKLFF. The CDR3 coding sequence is TGTGCCAGCAGTTCAGGGGGCCGGACTAATGAAAAACTGTTTTTT.

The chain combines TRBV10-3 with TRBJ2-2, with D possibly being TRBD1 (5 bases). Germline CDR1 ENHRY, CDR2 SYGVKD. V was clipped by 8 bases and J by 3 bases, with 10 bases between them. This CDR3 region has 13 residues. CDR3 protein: CAIAGLDTGELFF. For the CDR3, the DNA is TGTGCCATCGCAGGGTTGGACACCGGGGAGCTGTTTTTT.

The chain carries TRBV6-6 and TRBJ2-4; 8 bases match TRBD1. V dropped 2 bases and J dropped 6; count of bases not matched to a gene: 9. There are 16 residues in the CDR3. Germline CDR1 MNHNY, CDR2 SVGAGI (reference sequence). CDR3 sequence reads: CASSYTAGGAGNIQYF. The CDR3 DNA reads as TGTGCCAGCAGTTACACTGCAGGGGGCGCGGGAAACATTCAGTACTTC.

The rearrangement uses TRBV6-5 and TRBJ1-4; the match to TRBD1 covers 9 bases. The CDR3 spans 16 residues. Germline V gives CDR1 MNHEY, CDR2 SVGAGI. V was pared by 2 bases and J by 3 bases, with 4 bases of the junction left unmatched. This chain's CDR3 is CASSYGTGRANEKLFF. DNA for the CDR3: TGTGCCAGCAGTTACGGGACAGGGCGTGCTAATGAAAAACTGTTTTTT.

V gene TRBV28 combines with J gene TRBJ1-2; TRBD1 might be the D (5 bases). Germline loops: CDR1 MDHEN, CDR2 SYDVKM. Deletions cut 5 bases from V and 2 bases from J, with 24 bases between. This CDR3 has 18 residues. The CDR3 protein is CASSTSLGREVGNYGYTF. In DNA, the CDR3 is TGTGCCAGCAGTACTTCTTTGGGCAGGGAGGTAGGGAACTATGGCTACACCTTC.

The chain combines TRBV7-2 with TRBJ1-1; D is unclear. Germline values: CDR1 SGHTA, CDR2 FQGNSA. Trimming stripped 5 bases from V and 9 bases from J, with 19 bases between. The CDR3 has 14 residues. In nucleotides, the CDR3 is TGTGCCAGCAGCCCTCGTGCACCGACAAATCAAGCTTTCTTT. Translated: CASSPRAPTNQAFF.

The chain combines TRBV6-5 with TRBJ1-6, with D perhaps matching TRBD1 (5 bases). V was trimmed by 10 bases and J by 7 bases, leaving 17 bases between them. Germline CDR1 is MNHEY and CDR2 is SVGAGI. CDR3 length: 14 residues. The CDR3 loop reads CATRVAGKNSPLHF. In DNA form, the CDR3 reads TGTGCCACCCGGGTGGCAGGGAAAAATTCACCCCTCCACTTT.

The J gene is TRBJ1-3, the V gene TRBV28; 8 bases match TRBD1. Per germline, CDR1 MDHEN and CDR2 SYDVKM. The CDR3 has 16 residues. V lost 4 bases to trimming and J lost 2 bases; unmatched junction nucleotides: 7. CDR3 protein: CASSSTGEYTGNTIYF. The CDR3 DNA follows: TGTGCCAGCAGTTCGACAGGGGAATATACTGGAAACACCATATATTTT.

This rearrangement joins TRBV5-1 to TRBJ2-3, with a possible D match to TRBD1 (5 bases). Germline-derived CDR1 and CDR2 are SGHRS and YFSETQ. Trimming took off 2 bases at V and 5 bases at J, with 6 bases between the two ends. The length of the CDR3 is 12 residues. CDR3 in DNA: TGCGCCAGCAGCTTAGGGGAAGATACGCAGTATTTT. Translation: CASSLGEDTQYF.

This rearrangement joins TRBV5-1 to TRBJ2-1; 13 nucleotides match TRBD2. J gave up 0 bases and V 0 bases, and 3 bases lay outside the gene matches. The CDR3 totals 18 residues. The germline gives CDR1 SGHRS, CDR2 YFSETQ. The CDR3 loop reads CASSLGLAGGRSYNEQFF. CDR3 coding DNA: TGCGCCAGCAGCTTGGGACTAGCGGGAGGCCGCTCCTACAATGAGCAGTTCTTC. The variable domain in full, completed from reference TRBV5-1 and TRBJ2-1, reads KAGVTQTPRYLIKTRGQQVTLSCSPISGHRSVSWYQQTPGQGLQFLFEYFSETQRNKGNFPGRFSGRQFSNSRSEMNVSTLELGDSALYLCASSLGLAGGRSYNEQFFGPGTRLTVL.

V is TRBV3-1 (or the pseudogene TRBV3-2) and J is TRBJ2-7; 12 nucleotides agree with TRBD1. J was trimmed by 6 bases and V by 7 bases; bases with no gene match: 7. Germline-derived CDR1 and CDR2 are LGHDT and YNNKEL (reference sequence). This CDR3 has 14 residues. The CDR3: CASTPGTGGLEQYF. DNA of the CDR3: TGTGCCAGCACCCCCGGGACAGGGGGCCTCGAGCAGTACTTC.

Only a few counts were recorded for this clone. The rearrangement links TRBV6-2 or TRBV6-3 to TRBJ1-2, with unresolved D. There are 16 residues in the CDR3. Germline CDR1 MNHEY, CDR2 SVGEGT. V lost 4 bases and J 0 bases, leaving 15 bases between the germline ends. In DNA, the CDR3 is TGTGCCAGCAGTTCGTCGGCGGTGGCTACTAACTATGGCTACACCTTC. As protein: CASSSSAVATNYGYTF.

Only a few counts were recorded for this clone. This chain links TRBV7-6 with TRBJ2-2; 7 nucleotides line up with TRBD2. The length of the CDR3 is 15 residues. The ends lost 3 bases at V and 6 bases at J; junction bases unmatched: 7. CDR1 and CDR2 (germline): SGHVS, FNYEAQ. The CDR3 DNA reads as TGTGCCAGCAGCTTGGGCGGGAGAGGTTCCGGGGAGCTGTTTTTT. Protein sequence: CASSLGGRGSGELFF.

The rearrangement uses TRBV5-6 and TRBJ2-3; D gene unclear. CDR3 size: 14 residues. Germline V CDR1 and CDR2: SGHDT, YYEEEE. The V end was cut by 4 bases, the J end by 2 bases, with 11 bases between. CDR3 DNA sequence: TGTGCCAGCAGCACTCCTTCCTTCACAGATACGCAGTATTTT. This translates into CASSTPSFTDTQYF. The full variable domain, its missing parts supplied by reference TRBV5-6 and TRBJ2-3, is DAGVTQSPTHLIKTRGQQVTLRCSPKSGHDTVSWYQQALGQGPQFIFQYYEEEERQRGNFPDRFSGHQFPNYSSELNVNALLLGDSALYLCASSTPSFTDTQYFGPGTRLTVL.

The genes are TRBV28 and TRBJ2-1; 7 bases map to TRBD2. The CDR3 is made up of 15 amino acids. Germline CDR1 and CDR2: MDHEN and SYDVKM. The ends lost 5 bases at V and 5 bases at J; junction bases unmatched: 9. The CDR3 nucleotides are TGTGCCAGCAGTCCCCCGAGACTAGCAAACAATGAGCAGTTCTTC. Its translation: CASSPPRLANNEQFF.

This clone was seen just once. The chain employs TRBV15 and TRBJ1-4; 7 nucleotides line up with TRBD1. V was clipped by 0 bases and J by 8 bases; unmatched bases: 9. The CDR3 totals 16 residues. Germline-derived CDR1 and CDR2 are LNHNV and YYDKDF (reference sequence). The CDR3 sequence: CATSRDFWDSAEKLFF. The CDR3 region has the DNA TGTGCCACCAGCAGAGATTTTTGGGACAGCGCGGAAAAACTGTTTTTT.

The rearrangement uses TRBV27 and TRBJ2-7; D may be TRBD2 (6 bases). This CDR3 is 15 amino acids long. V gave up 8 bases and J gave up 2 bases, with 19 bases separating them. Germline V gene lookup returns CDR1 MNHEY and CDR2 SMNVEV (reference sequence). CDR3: CASRPLASAPYEQYF. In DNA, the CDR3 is TGTGCCAGCCGTCCCCTAGCTAGCGCTCCCTACGAGCAGTACTTC.

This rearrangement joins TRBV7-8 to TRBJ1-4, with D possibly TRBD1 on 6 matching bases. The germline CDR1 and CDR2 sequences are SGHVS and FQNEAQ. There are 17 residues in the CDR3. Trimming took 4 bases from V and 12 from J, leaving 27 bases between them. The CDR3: CASSSRRLPRGVGQLFF. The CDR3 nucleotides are TGTGCCAGCAGCTCACGTAGGCTCCCCAGGGGCGTTGGCCAACTGTTTTTT.